The entry that follows covers one TCR beta chain sequence. Its antigen is unknown. The assay used deep level. Produced via immunoSEQ multiplex PCR; TCRdb's table is partial and in-frame only. The data contain about 2.4 million clones, more than 85% of them seen just once; the ten biggest clones take up approximately 0.35%. Only Caucasian adults living in Nashville, Tennessee made up the donor group. This entry comes from a study of shared clonotypes between healthy human individuals. Points from the study as a whole: It was only blood that was sampled, and tissue repertoires likely differ. Naive CD4 clonotypes were shared across several donors at 4.5% to 6%.

There are 15 residues in the CDR3. The germline V gene has CDR1 SGHRS and CDR2 YFSETQ. V was pared by 0 bases and J by 4 bases, with 10 bases between. Sequenced input: naive CD4+ T cells from PBMCs. Noted subset: CD45RA+ positively selected. The receptor was derived from a man younger than 35 in good health. Some clones in this sample may be carry-over from other donors' samples. The chain carries TRBV5-1 and TRBJ1-4; D perhaps matches TRBD1 (5 bases). The CDR3: CASSLERGFNEKLFF. The CDR3 bases are TGCGCCAGCAGCTTGGAAAGGGGATTTAATGAAAAACTGTTTTTT. Looking up the rest from reference TRBV5-1 and TRBJ1-4 gives the full variable domain: KAGVTQTPRYLIKTRGQQVTLSCSPISGHRSVSWYQQTPGQGLQFLFEYFSETQRNKGNFPGRFSGRQFSNSRSEMNVSTLELGDSALYLCASSLERGFNEKLFFGSGTQLSVL.